This T cell receptor (beta chain) emerged from a study of naive and memory T cell subsets. Ligated cDNA underwent four rounds of PCR with nested alpha and beta constant region primers and SP2. TCRdb re-called the UMI-ligation and nested PCR reads with MiXCR, one entry per CDR3 protein. The sample shows roughly 36,000 distinct CDR3 sequences, about 10% of them seen only once. The CDR3 has 14 residues. The V gene's germline CDR1 is SEHNR and CDR2 FQNEAQ (reference sequence). V lost 5 bases, J lost 5 bases, and 6 bases stayed unmatched. This clonotype was seen many times. What it binds is not known. The treatment denotes: skin biopsy from PPD injection site in Mantoux-positive individual. An oligonucleotide containing a UMI was ligated to the 3' end of TCR cDNA. Skin biopsies came from PPD injection sites in Mantoux-positive individuals. Unsorted total RNA, roughly 1 to 1,100 ng, was DNase treated before reverse transcription.

Study outcomes and limitations: Delayed type IV hypersensitivity infiltration was taken to explain higher tuberculin-site TCR counts.

The V and J genes are TRBV7-9 and TRBJ2-7; 10 bases are a match to TRBD2. The material was skin, obtained from a tuberculin skin test site. This receptor was identified in an adult in good health. The CDR3 region has the DNA TGTGCCAGCAGCCCACCGCTAGCGGGAGACGAGCAGTACTTC. It codes for CASSPPLAGDEQYF.